Listed here is a single T cell receptor beta chain. At one end, the junction sequence differs from germline, possibly due to a read error. CDR3 size: 13 residues. The sample originates from a study of blood T cell repertoires in COVID-19. Study at large: Sources were T cells, B-cell-depleted T cells, or PBMCs; the material itself was cDNA or gDNA.

Original data processing: It was from reference gene primer amplification that nucleated cell counts were estimated. Sequenced by immunoSEQ multiplex PCR; TCRdb stores in-frame clones only, minus some. That table gives V, J and clone size, and the DNA gave D and trimming. This sample yields approximately 300,000 clones, of which about 90% are seen a single time; 5% to 7% belongs to the top ten. This chain connects TRBV12-3 or TRBV12-4 to TRBJ1-4; TRBD1 might be the D (6 bases). Input material: peripheral blood. The TCR comes from a man younger than 30 who had recovered from COVID-19. The CDR3 nucleotides read TGTGCCAGCAGTTTGAGGGGGAATGGAAAACTGTTTTTT. This translates into CASSLRGNGKLFF.